These T cell receptor beta chains were read from a single sample in a study of radiotherapy plus CTLA-4 blockade in lung cancer. Sequenced by immunoSEQ multiplex PCR; TCRdb stores in-frame clones only, minus some. The sample has 70,000 to 95,000 clones; approximately 86% are singletons. Sample: peripheral blood, taken from a patient treated with radiotherapy plus ipilimumab. The receptors shown here come from a human donor with non-small cell lung cancer that progressed on radiotherapy plus ipilimumab. The CDR3 runs from the conserved cysteine through the conserved F or W. The D gene is left open where the match is weak. The size entry is marked missing in some rows and otherwise reads once, few, many or a size class.

j_gene: TRBJ2-5
abundance: .
len: 11
v_gene: TRBV7-2
d_gene: .
CDR3nt: TGTGCCAGCAGCTTTTCAGAGACCCAGTACTTC
CDR3aa: CASSFSETQYF

j_gene: TRBJ1-2
abundance: .
len: 15
v_gene: TRBV27
d_gene: .
CDR3nt: TGTGCCAGCAGTTCCAACAGGTGGGGAACAAATGGCTACACCTTC
CDR3aa: CASSSNRWGTNGYTF

j_gene: TRBJ2-5
abundance: .
len: 14
v_gene: TRBV6-5
d_gene: TRBD2
CDR3nt: TGTGCCAGCAAAAATGGACTAGCCCAAGAGACCCAGTACTTC
CDR3aa: CASKNGLAQETQYF

j_gene: TRBJ2-7
abundance: .
len: 11
v_gene: TRBV6-5
d_gene: .
CDR3nt: TGTGCCAGCAGTCCACTCTACGAGCAGTACTTC
CDR3aa: CASSPLYEQYF

j_gene: TRBJ2-1
abundance: .
len: 14
v_gene: TRBV18
d_gene: TRBD1
CDR3nt: TGTGCCAGCTCATCGTCAGACAGGGGGAATGAGCAGTTCTTC
CDR3aa: CASSSSDRGNEQFF

j_gene: TRBJ2-3
abundance: .
len: 15
v_gene: TRBV18
d_gene: .
CDR3nt: TGTGCCAGCTCACCCAGTCCGGTTAGCACAGATACGCAGTATTTT
CDR3aa: CASSPSPVSTDTQYF

j_gene: TRBJ2-6
abundance: .
len: 16
v_gene: TRBV18
d_gene: .
CDR3nt: TGTGCCAGCTCACCATTTCTAAGTTCTGGGGCCAACGTCCTGACTTTC
CDR3aa: CASSPFLSSGANVLTF

j_gene: TRBJ2-5
abundance: .
len: 14
v_gene: TRBV5-1
d_gene: .
CDR3nt: TGCGCCAGCAGCTTGGTTGGAGAGCAAGAGACCCAGTACTTC
CDR3aa: CASSLVGEQETQYF

j_gene: TRBJ1-6
abundance: .
len: 13
v_gene: TRBV30
d_gene: .
CDR3nt: TGTGCCTGGAGTGTACGGGGCCCTTCACCCCTCCACTTT
CDR3aa: CAWSVRGPSPLHF

j_gene: TRBJ1-3
abundance: .
len: 11
v_gene: TRBV20-1
d_gene: .
CDR3nt: TGCAGTGCTAGTACCGGAAACACCATATATTTT
CDR3aa: CSASTGNTIYF

j_gene: TRBJ2-1
abundance: .
len: 15
v_gene: TRBV4-3
d_gene: .
CDR3nt: TGCGCCAGCAGCCAAGACACCAACTCCTACAATGAGCAGTTCTTC
CDR3aa: CASSQDTNSYNEQFF

j_gene: TRBJ1-2
abundance: .
len: 13
v_gene: TRBV5-1
d_gene: TRBD1
CDR3nt: TGCGCCAGCAGCTCCGGGACAGACTATGGCTACACCTTC
CDR3aa: CASSSGTDYGYTF

j_gene: TRBJ1-3
abundance: .
len: 14
v_gene: TRBV30
d_gene: .
CDR3nt: TGTGCCTGGACGACGCTCTCTGGAGGAAACACCATATATTTT
CDR3aa: CAWTTLSGGNTIYF

j_gene: TRBJ2-3
abundance: .
len: 14
v_gene: TRBV6-1
d_gene: TRBD1
CDR3nt: TGTGCCACGGGACAGGGGGCAACGGGAGATACGCAGTATTTT
CDR3aa: CATGQGATGDTQYF

j_gene: TRBJ2-2
abundance: .
len: 15
v_gene: TRBV5-1
d_gene: .
CDR3nt: TGCGCCAGCAGCTTGGACGTGACTAACGCCGGGGAGCTGTTTTTT
CDR3aa: CASSLDVTNAGELFF

j_gene: TRBJ2-1
abundance: .
len: 14
v_gene: TRBV4-2
d_gene: .
CDR3nt: TGTGCCAGCAGCCAAGATACACCTTACAATGAGCAGTTCTTC
CDR3aa: CASSQDTPYNEQFF

j_gene: TRBJ2-5
abundance: .
len: 16
v_gene: TRBV4-2
d_gene: TRBD2
CDR3nt: TGTGCCAGCAGCCAAGAGCCTAGCGGGTTGGGAGCGACCCAGTACTTC
CDR3aa: CASSQEPSGLGATQYF

j_gene: TRBJ2-7
abundance: .
len: 18
v_gene: TRBV5-1
d_gene: TRBD1
CDR3nt: TGCGCCAGCAGCTTCGGCCCCCGATCGACAGGGGTTGCCTACGAGCAGTACTTC
CDR3aa: CASSFGPRSTGVAYEQYF

j_gene: TRBJ1-1
abundance: .
len: 12
v_gene: TRBV2
d_gene: TRBD1
CDR3nt: TGTGCCACCGTCGACAGGGGCACTGAAGCTTTCTTT
CDR3aa: CATVDRGTEAFF

j_gene: TRBJ2-5
abundance: .
len: 15
v_gene: TRBV4-2
d_gene: .
CDR3nt: TGTGCCAGCAGCCAAGGGCCAGGGATACAAGAGACCCAGTACTTC
CDR3aa: CASSQGPGIQETQYF

j_gene: TRBJ1-3
abundance: .
len: 15
v_gene: TRBV6-5
d_gene: .
CDR3nt: TGTGCCAGCAGTATCCGACCGAGCTCTGGAAACACCATATATTTT
CDR3aa: CASSIRPSSGNTIYF

j_gene: TRBJ1-1
abundance: .
len: 13
v_gene: TRBV14
d_gene: .
CDR3nt: TGTGCCAGCAGCCGTCGGGCTGCCACTGAAGCTTTCTTT
CDR3aa: CASSRRAATEAFF

j_gene: TRBJ1-5
abundance: once
len: 14
v_gene: TRBV7-2
d_gene: .
CDR3nt: TGTGCCAGCAGCTTTTGGGGGAGCAATCAGCCCCAGCATTTT
CDR3aa: CASSFWGSNQPQHF

j_gene: TRBJ2-5
abundance: .
len: 16
v_gene: TRBV7-7
d_gene: TRBD2
CDR3nt: TGTGCCAGCAGCCAGAAGACTAGCGGGGGGCCAGAGACCCAGTACTTC
CDR3aa: CASSQKTSGGPETQYF

j_gene: TRBJ2-1
abundance: .
len: 14
v_gene: TRBV7-3
d_gene: .
CDR3nt: TGTGCCAGCAGCTTAATGGGACCCCCAAATGAGCAGTTCTTC
CDR3aa: CASSLMGPPNEQFF

j_gene: TRBJ2-3
abundance: .
len: 13
v_gene: TRBV5-4
d_gene: .
CDR3nt: TGTGCCAGCAGCGGCCCTAGCACAGATACGCAGTATTTT
CDR3aa: CASSGPSTDTQYF

j_gene: TRBJ2-1
abundance: .
len: 11
v_gene: TRBV29-1
d_gene: .
CDR3nt: TGCAGCGTCGGAACCGGGTACGAGCAGTTCTTC
CDR3aa: CSVGTGYEQFF

j_gene: TRBJ2-1
abundance: .
len: 16
v_gene: TRBV7-2
d_gene: TRBD2
CDR3nt: TGTGCCAGCAGCTTAGCCAGGACTAGCAGCTACAATGAGCAGTTCTTC
CDR3aa: CASSLARTSSYNEQFF

j_gene: TRBJ2-7
abundance: few
len: 15
v_gene: TRBV27
d_gene: .
CDR3nt: TGTGCCAGCAGTACCCGAGGGGGGGGAATCTACGAGCAGTACTTC
CDR3aa: CASSTRGGGIYEQYF

j_gene: TRBJ2-3
abundance: once
len: 15
v_gene: TRBV9
d_gene: TRBD2
CDR3nt: TGTGCCAGCAGCGCCCTAGCGGGGCGCACAGATACGCAGTATTTT
CDR3aa: CASSALAGRTDTQYF

j_gene: TRBJ2-6
abundance: .
len: 13
v_gene: TRBV30
d_gene: .
CDR3nt: TGTGCCTGGACAGGGTCTGGGGCCAACGTCCTGACTTTC
CDR3aa: CAWTGSGANVLTF

j_gene: TRBJ2-5
abundance: .
len: 13
v_gene: TRBV5-1
d_gene: .
CDR3nt: TGCGCCAGCAGCTCGGGAGCTCAAGAGACCCAGTACTTC
CDR3aa: CASSSGAQETQYF

j_gene: TRBJ1-2
abundance: once
len: 11
v_gene: TRBV2
d_gene: .
CDR3nt: TGTGCCAGCAGGGGAGTCTATGGCTACACCTTC
CDR3aa: CASRGVYGYTF

j_gene: TRBJ1-1
abundance: .
len: 14
v_gene: TRBV11-2
d_gene: .
CDR3nt: TGTGCCAGCAGCTTGGTCAGGGTAAACACTGAAGCTTTCTTT
CDR3aa: CASSLVRVNTEAFF

j_gene: TRBJ1-2
abundance: .
len: 14
v_gene: TRBV6-1
d_gene: .
CDR3nt: TGTGCCAGCATTACCCGGGGCACTCCGTATGGCTACACCTTC
CDR3aa: CASITRGTPYGYTF

j_gene: TRBJ2-2
abundance: .
len: 13
v_gene: TRBV13
d_gene: .
CDR3nt: TGTGCCAGCAGCCCGGTCGGCACCGGGGAGCTGTTTTTT
CDR3aa: CASSPVGTGELFF

j_gene: TRBJ2-2
abundance: .
len: 15
v_gene: TRBV30
d_gene: .
CDR3nt: TGTGCCTGGAGTGTACCTAGCACGGGGACCGGGGAGCTGTTTTTT
CDR3aa: CAWSVPSTGTGELFF

j_gene: TRBJ2-7
abundance: .
len: 12
v_gene: TRBV18
d_gene: .
CDR3nt: TGTGCCAGCTCACTTAGCTCCTACGAGCAGTACTTC
CDR3aa: CASSLSSYEQYF

j_gene: TRBJ2-3
abundance: .
len: 14
v_gene: TRBV28
d_gene: .
CDR3nt: TGTGCCAGCAGGGACTTGGGTATCACAGATACGCAGTATTTT
CDR3aa: CASRDLGITDTQYF

j_gene: TRBJ2-2
abundance: .
len: 14
v_gene: TRBV25-1
d_gene: .
CDR3nt: TGTGCCAGCAGTGAATACAAGAACACCGGGGAGCTGTTTTTT
CDR3aa: CASSEYKNTGELFF

j_gene: TRBJ2-1
abundance: .
len: 16
v_gene: TRBV29-1
d_gene: TRBD1
CDR3nt: TGCAGCGTTGGGGGACAGGGTTTTTCGAATTTGAATGAGCAGTTCTTC
CDR3aa: CSVGGQGFSNLNEQFF

j_gene: TRBJ1-3
abundance: .
len: 14
v_gene: TRBV14
d_gene: .
CDR3nt: TGTGCCAGCAGCCAAGCGCGGGTTGGAAACACCATATATTTT
CDR3aa: CASSQARVGNTIYF

j_gene: TRBJ2-5
abundance: few
len: 14
v_gene: TRBV19
d_gene: TRBD2
CDR3nt: TGTGCCGGACGAGCGGGACGTGGGGGGGAGACCCAGTACTTC
CDR3aa: CAGRAGRGGETQYF

j_gene: TRBJ1-1
abundance: .
len: 15
v_gene: TRBV7-9
d_gene: TRBD1
CDR3nt: TGTGCCAGCAGCCCCAGGGGGGAGGGGAGTACTGAAGCTTTCTTT
CDR3aa: CASSPRGEGSTEAFF

j_gene: TRBJ2-2
abundance: once
len: 16
v_gene: TRBV2
d_gene: TRBD2
CDR3nt: TGTGCCAGCAGTGAAGGGCGGGGGAGTACCACCGGGGAGCTGTTTTTT
CDR3aa: CASSEGRGSTTGELFF

j_gene: TRBJ2-3
abundance: once
len: 15
v_gene: TRBV5-1
d_gene: TRBD1
CDR3nt: TGCGCCAGCAGCTTCAGGGGGCTTAGCACAGATACGAAGTATTTT
CDR3aa: CASSFRGLSTDTKYF

j_gene: TRBJ2-2
abundance: .
len: 14
v_gene: TRBV2
d_gene: .
CDR3nt: TGTGCCAGCAGGGAGGGACCGAACACCGGGGAGCTGTTTTTT
CDR3aa: CASREGPNTGELFF

j_gene: TRBJ2-1
abundance: .
len: 15
v_gene: TRBV5-1
d_gene: TRBD2
CDR3nt: TGCGCCAGCAGCCTCATTAGCGGGAGGGATGATGAGCAGTTCTTC
CDR3aa: CASSLISGRDDEQFF

j_gene: TRBJ2-1
abundance: .
len: 15
v_gene: TRBV6-5
d_gene: TRBD2
CDR3nt: TGTGCCAGCAGGGCAACTAGCGGCTCCTACAATGAGCAGTTCTTC
CDR3aa: CASRATSGSYNEQFF

j_gene: TRBJ2-2
abundance: .
len: 15
v_gene: TRBV4-1
d_gene: .
CDR3nt: TGCGCCAGCAGCCAAGCGAATCGGGACACCGGGGAGCTGTTTTTT
CDR3aa: CASSQANRDTGELFF

j_gene: TRBJ1-5
abundance: few
len: 13
v_gene: TRBV5-1
d_gene: .
CDR3nt: TGCGCCAGCAGGCAACAGAGCAATCAGCCCCAGCATTTT
CDR3aa: CASRQQSNQPQHF